These 7 T cell receptor beta chains share one sample of origin, sequenced in a study of blood T cells in healthy people across ages. For the second PCR, which ran for 7 to 11 cycles, a sample-barcoded 5' primer and a J-beta primer mix were used. TCRdb ran MiXCR on the 5' RACE reads and lists one entry per CDR3 protein. The repertoire holds about 620,000 distinct CDR3 sequences, with 52% as singletons. The material sequenced was blood. The receptor source for this set is an elderly woman in good health.

For this clonotype: This may stem from a read error, because a much larger clone lies one nucleotide away. The V call is TRBV7-2, the J call TRBJ2-1; D is tentatively TRBD1 or TRBD2 (5 bases each). The DNA end is more similar to TRBJ2-7, so the J call may be wrong. The CDR3 is 15 residues long. CDR1 SGHTA and CDR2 FQGNSA come from the germline V gene. CDR3 bases: TGTGCCAGCAGCCCGGCAGGGAGCTCCTACAATGAGCAGTACTTC. It yields the protein CASSPAGSSYNEQYF.

J is TRBJ2-1 and V is TRBV20-1, with 10 positions matching TRBD2. The V segment lost 8 bases and the J segment 1 base; nucleotides outside the gene matches: 11. The CDR3 is 16 residues long. In germline, CDR1 is DFQATT, CDR2 SNEGSKA (reference sequence). This chain's CDR3 is CSLYRTSGASYNEQFF. CDR3 nucleotide sequence: TGCAGTCTTTACCGCACTAGCGGGGCTTCCTACAATGAGCAGTTCTTC.

This clonotype was observed at least ten times. The V and J genes are TRBV10-3 and TRBJ1-5; D is possibly TRBD1 (5 bases). This CDR3 has 14 residues. Germline V gene sequence: CDR1 ENHRY, CDR2 SYGVKD. The V gene lost 6 bases and the J gene lost 7 bases, with 16 bases spanning the gap. Here the CDR3 DNA reads TGTGCCATCAGGGCGGAAGGGGATCGGCAGCCCCAGCATTTT. Translation: CAIRAEGDRQPQHF.

This clonotype appeared a single time. CDR3 sequence: CASSSGQGGPGELFF. DNA of the CDR3: TGTGCCAGCAGTTCGGGACAGGGAGGGCCCGGGGAGCTGTTTTTT. The chain recombines TRBV6-5 with TRBJ2-2, with 9 nucleotides matching TRBD1. The CDR3 consists of 15 residues. J was trimmed by 6 bases and V by 4 bases; bases with no gene match: 6. Germline V gene lookup returns CDR1 MNHEY and CDR2 SVGAGI.

The gene calls are TRBV25-1 and TRBJ2-1; a possible D gene is TRBD1 (5 bases). V lost 1 base and J 7 bases, leaving 14 bases between the germline ends. The CDR3 totals 15 residues. Germline V lookup: CDR1 MGHDK, CDR2 SYGVNS. CDR3 region: CASSEWKSRVNEQFF. Here the CDR3 DNA reads TGTGCCAGCAGTGAATGGAAGTCCAGGGTGAATGAGCAGTTCTTC.

The chain carries TRBV12-2 and TRBJ1-1; the table calls TRBD1, which could not be checked here. TRBV12-2 is labeled a pseudogene. The CDR3 contains 16 residues. CDR3 residues: CASRSPVYEMNTEAFF. The CDR3 DNA reads as TGTGCAAGTCGCTCCCCGGTCTATGAGATGAACACTGAAGCTTTCTTT.

The table lists this clonotype with a few counts. J is TRBJ2-2 and V is TRBV7-9; a weak D match, TRBD1 (6 bases). V was shortened by 5 bases and J by 1 base, with 11 bases between the two germline ends. The V gene's germline CDR1 is SEHNR and CDR2 FQNEAQ (reference sequence). This CDR3 region has 15 residues. The chain's CDR3 is CASSLTGMNTGELFF. The CDR3, as DNA: TGTGCCAGCAGCCTCACAGGGATGAACACCGGGGAGCTGTTTTTT.